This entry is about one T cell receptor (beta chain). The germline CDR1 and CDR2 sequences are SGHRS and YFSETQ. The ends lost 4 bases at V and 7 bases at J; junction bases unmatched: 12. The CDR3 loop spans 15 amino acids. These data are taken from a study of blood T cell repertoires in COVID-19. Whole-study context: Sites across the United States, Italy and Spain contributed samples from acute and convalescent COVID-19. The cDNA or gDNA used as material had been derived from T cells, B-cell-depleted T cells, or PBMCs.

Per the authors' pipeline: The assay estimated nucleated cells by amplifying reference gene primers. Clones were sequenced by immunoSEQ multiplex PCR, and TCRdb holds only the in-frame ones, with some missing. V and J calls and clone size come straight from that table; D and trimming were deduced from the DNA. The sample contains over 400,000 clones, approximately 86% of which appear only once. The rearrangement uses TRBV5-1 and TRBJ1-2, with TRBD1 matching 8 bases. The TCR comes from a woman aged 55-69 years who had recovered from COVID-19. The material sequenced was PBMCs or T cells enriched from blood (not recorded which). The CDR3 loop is CASSTRGPGMSGYTF. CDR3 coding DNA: TGCGCCAGCAGCACCAGGGGGCCTGGGATGAGTGGCTACACCTTC.